A single sample gave rise to the 19 T cell receptor beta chains below, sequenced in a study of long-term antiretroviral therapy in people with HIV. The authors ran the immunoSEQ assay, v3.0, at survey level. Measured with immunoSEQ multiplex PCR; TCRdb has only the in-frame clones, and not every one. The data contain under 25,000 clones, roughly 86% of them singletons. Sequencing used unsorted PBMCs, obtained approximately 2.5 years after starting antiretroviral therapy. All receptors derive from a woman aged 50 to 65 with HIV.

This clone was seen a handful of times. The chain couples TRBV7-9 to TRBJ2-5; 10 bases align to TRBD2. Germline CDR1 and CDR2: SEHNR and FQNEAQ (reference sequence). CDR3 length: 15 residues. J was trimmed by 4 bases and V by 4 bases; bases with no gene match: 6. The CDR3 sequence is CASSSSGSVGETQYF. The CDR3, as DNA: TGTGCCAGCAGCTCTAGCGGGAGCGTGGGAGAGACCCAGTACTTC.

This clone showed up just once. The V gene is TRBV6-5, the J gene TRBJ2-7; possibly TRBD2 for D (6 bases). The V gene lost 0 bases and the J gene lost 2 bases, with 11 bases spanning the gap. Germline V CDR1 and CDR2: MNHEY, SVGAGI. The CDR3 runs to 15 residues. CDR3 sequence (DNA): TGTGCCAGCAGTTACTCCTTCAGGGAGGCCTACGAGCAGTACTTC. As protein: CASSYSFREAYEQYF.

The V and J genes are TRBV6-5 and TRBJ2-1; D is ambiguous. This CDR3 has 16 residues. Germline V gene lookup returns CDR1 MNHEY and CDR2 SVGAGI. The V and J ends lost 4 bases and 3 bases respectively, with 16 bases between them. The CDR3 DNA is TGTGCCAGCAGTTCCTTATCCTCTTTAAGCTACAATGAGCAGTTCTTC. Amino acids: CASSSLSSLSYNEQFF.

The CDR3 DNA reads TGTGCCACCAGCAGAGAGGTGGGGTCCTACGAGCAGTACTTC. Protein: CATSREVGSYEQYF. This chain links TRBV15 with TRBJ2-7; D unclear. Trimming stripped 0 bases from V and 1 base from J, with 7 bases between. Germline V CDR1 and CDR2: LNHNV, YYDKDF (reference sequence). This CDR3 comprises 14 residues.

The chain joins TRBV5-3 to TRBJ2-7; D is perhaps TRBD1 (5 bases). TRBV5-3 is noted as an ORF with a role that remains uncertain. Trimming cost V 0 bases and J 2 bases, with 6 bases left between them. The CDR3 is made up of 13 amino acids. DNA of the CDR3: TGTGCCAGAAGCTTGGGGGGCCCCTACGAGCAGTACTTC. Protein product: CARSLGGPYEQYF.

This clone came up once. The chain couples TRBV25-1 to TRBJ2-7, with D possibly being TRBD2 (6 bases). Trimming removed 3 bases from V and 6 bases from J, with 21 bases in between. The germline CDR1 and CDR2 sequences are MGHDK and SYGVNS. This CDR3 spans 16 amino acids. Written as DNA, the CDR3 is TGTGCCAGCAGTGACCTGACGGGAGCGGCCGGGGCCGAGCAGTACTTC. This codes for CASSDLTGAAGAEQYF.

The chain employs TRBV7-9 and TRBJ2-2, with 12 positions matching TRBD1. This CDR3 has 18 amino acids. V shed 5 bases, J shed 2 bases, and the junction held 9 bases outside the gene matches. Per germline, CDR1 SEHNR and CDR2 FQNEAQ (reference sequence). The CDR3 region has the DNA TGTGCCAGCAGCGGCGCCCGGGACAGGGGGCTAAACACCGGGGAGCTGTTTTTT. It codes for CASSGARDRGLNTGELFF.

This chain links TRBV5-6 with TRBJ2-7; TRBD1 or TRBD2 may be the D gene (5 bases each). The V gene lost 2 bases and the J gene lost 9 bases, with 24 bases spanning the gap. The CDR3 is 16 amino acids. The germline CDR1 and CDR2 sequences are SGHDT and YYEEEE. The CDR3 nucleotides read TGTGCCAGCAGCTTCGAGTGGACCTCAGAACCGAGGGGGCAGTACTTC. The encoded protein is CASSFEWTSEPRGQYF.

This chain connects TRBV5-1 to TRBJ2-7; D not certain. The length of the CDR3 is 14 residues. Germline loops: CDR1 SGHRS, CDR2 YFSETQ. V lost 1 base, J lost 6 bases, and 14 bases lay in between. CDR3 in amino acids: CASSLHQTLGEQYF. CDR3 coding DNA: TGCGCCAGCAGCTTGCACCAGACTCTCGGCGAGCAGTACTTC.

Only a few counts were recorded for this clone. The chain carries TRBV27 and TRBJ2-1; TRBD1 agrees at 8 bases. Trimming cost V 3 bases and J 9 bases; bases outside gene matches: 13. Germline V gene sequence: CDR1 MNHEY, CDR2 SMNVEV (reference sequence). This CDR3 is built from 16 residues. CDR3 loop: CASSLGQGAFAGEQFF. The DNA for the CDR3 is TGTGCCAGCAGTTTGGGCCAGGGGGCGTTTGCCGGTGAGCAGTTCTTC.

V gene TRBV5-1 combines with J gene TRBJ2-1, with a tentative D call TRBD1 (6 bases). The CDR3 runs 14 residues. CDR1 and CDR2 from the germline V gene are SGHRS and YFSETQ. Trimming shortened V by 1 base and J by 8 bases, and 13 bases separated the two germline ends. The CDR3 sequence: CASSLWGHDDEQFF. The CDR3 DNA sequence: TGCGCCAGCAGCTTGTGGGGACATGATGATGAGCAGTTCTTC.

This chain joins TRBV5-1 and TRBJ2-5; D may be TRBD2 (6 bases). Trimming cost V 4 bases and J 1 base, with 14 bases left between them. CDR1 SGHRS and CDR2 YFSETQ come from the germline V gene. The CDR3 spans 15 residues. The CDR3 spells CASSELPGLQETQYF. CDR3 nucleotide sequence: TGCGCCAGCAGCGAGCTACCGGGACTCCAAGAGACCCAGTACTTC.

In this sample, this clone turned up a few times. V usage is TRBV28 and J usage is TRBJ2-7; D tentatively fits TRBD1 or TRBD2 (5 bases each). Germline CDR1 MDHEN, CDR2 SYDVKM. This CDR3 is built from 15 residues. V dropped 3 bases and J dropped 0 bases, with 12 bases sitting between them. DNA of the CDR3: TGTGCCAGCAGTTTTGGGGGAACGGGCTCCTACGAGCAGTACTTC. Translating it yields CASSFGGTGSYEQYF.

This chain joins TRBV6-1 and TRBJ2-7; D perhaps matches TRBD1 (5 bases). Trimming removed 8 bases from V and 4 bases from J, with 21 bases in between. This CDR3 is 15 amino acids long. CDR1 and CDR2 (germline): MNHNS, SASEGT. The CDR3 sequence: CASLSPLGAYYEQYF. DNA of the CDR3: TGTGCCAGCTTGTCCCCATTAGGGGCGTATTACGAGCAGTACTTC.

The chain has TRBV10-3 and TRBJ2-1; 9 bases map to TRBD2. The CDR3 is 13 amino acids. V lost 6 bases to trimming and J lost 5 bases; unmatched junction nucleotides: 2. Germline V gives CDR1 ENHRY, CDR2 SYGVKD. In DNA, the CDR3 is TGTGCCATCAGCCTAGCGGGGAACAATGAGCAGTTCTTC. Translating it yields CAISLAGNNEQFF.

Note on this clone: An end of the junction does not agree with germline; a read error may underlie this. The rearrangement links TRBV11-3 to TRBJ2-5; TRBD2 might be the D (5 bases). This CDR3 has 13 amino acids. Germline CDR1 reads SGHNT; CDR2 reads YENEEA. CDR3 sequence reads: CANSFTSSETQYF. CDR3 coding DNA: TGTGCCAACAGCTTTACTAGTTCAGAGACCCAGTACTTC.

The chain has TRBV7-3 and TRBJ2-7, with D maybe TRBD2 (6 bases). Trimming pared 5 bases from V and 3 bases from J, leaving 20 bases between. CDR1 and CDR2 from the germline V gene are SGHTA and FQGTGA. This CDR3 region has 16 residues. CDR3 DNA: TGTGCCAGCAGCCCTTTCGCGGGGAGAGAGGGCTACGAGCAGTACTTC. It is translated as CASSPFAGREGYEQYF.

This clone was seen more than once but under ten times. This sequence joins TRBV6-5 and TRBJ1-4; D is possibly TRBD1 (6 bases). Germline V gene sequence: CDR1 MNHEY, CDR2 SVGAGI. There are 15 residues in the CDR3. The V and J ends lost 5 bases and 0 bases respectively, with 10 bases between them. CDR3 coding DNA: TGTGCCAGCAGTCGGGACACCGCAACTAATGAAAAACTGTTTTTT. It encodes CASSRDTATNEKLFF.

The chain carries TRBV5-4 and TRBJ1-2; no clear D gene. There are 13 residues in the CDR3. V lost 3 bases to trimming and J lost 3 bases, with 9 bases between them. Germline-derived CDR1 and CDR2 are SGHNT and YYREEE (reference sequence). The CDR3 protein is CASSYTAHYGYTF. Here the CDR3 DNA reads TGTGCCAGCAGCTACACGGCTCACTATGGCTACACCTTC.